This TCR beta chain was documented in a study of T cell repertoires in cytomegalovirus infection. Trimming removed 4 bases from V and 3 bases from J; junction bases left unmatched: 3. CDR1 is KGHDR and CDR2 is SFDVKD in the germline V gene. The CDR3 runs 15 residues. There are a few counts of this clonotype. Its antigen is still unknown. Notes on the study in general: CMV-specific TCR beta clonotypes restricted by HLA-C were the ones dominating the ex vivo response.

TCRdb used MiXCR to reprocess the reads, holding one entry per CDR3 protein. The table shows roughly 920,000 distinct CDR3 sequences, with around 29% occurring only once. The specimen was cultured CD8+ T cells from PBMCs, collected from culture after CMV antigen stimulation. The TCR comes from a human donor in good health (CMV status not recorded). Some clones in this sample may be carry-over from other donors' samples. The J gene is TRBJ1-1, the V gene TRBV24-1, with TRBD1 identical over 11 bases. The CDR3 region is CATSDPGQGDTEAFF. CDR3 nucleotide sequence: TGTGCCACCAGTGACCCGGGACAGGGGGACACTGAAGCTTTCTTT.